This TCR beta chain is from a study of T cell responses to AZD1222 COVID-19 vaccine. Worth noting for this clone: The antigen is undetermined.

Regarding the study as a whole: Repertoires were obtained solely post-peak T cell response. Clonal diversity may have been underestimated in mostly white British donors.

TCRdb keeps only in-frame clones here, not all; method: immunoSEQ multiplex PCR. The table shows around 150,000 clones, with 94% occurring only once. The ends were cut back, 1 base at V and 6 bases at J, with 12 bases in the middle. This CDR3 has 15 residues. The germline gives CDR1 LGHDT, CDR2 YNNKEL (reference sequence). The receptor comes from an adult in good health. The sample in question was peripheral blood, obtained on day 0 of AZD1222 vaccination. The genes are TRBV3-1 (or the pseudogene TRBV3-2) and TRBJ2-2; a possible D gene is TRBD1 (5 bases). The CDR3 nucleotides read TGTGCCAGCAGCCAAGGGGGCGCGGTCGCCGGGGAGCTGTTTTTT. Its protein product is CASSQGGAVAGELFF.